The present T cell receptor (beta chain) was sequenced within a study of early T cells in non-severe SARS-CoV-2 infection. Overall study context: Unsorted whole blood bulk RNA was sequenced, with unpaired chains.

The CDR3 totals 12 residues. Germline CDR1 is MDHEN and CDR2 is SYDVKM. Trimming took 2 bases from V and 11 from J, leaving 12 bases between them. TCRdb re-called the 5' RACE reads with MiXCR, one entry per CDR3 protein. Of more than 80,000 distinct CDR3 sequences in the sample, 11% are singletons; the top ten hold approximately 5.4%. The gene calls are TRBV28 and TRBJ1-1; possibly TRBD1 for D (5 bases). The sequenced sample was whole blood. The clonotype originates from an adult who was a healthcare worker with PCR-confirmed SARS-CoV-2 infection or an uninfected control (not recorded which). The CDR3 spells CASSLILRGAFF. For the CDR3, the DNA is TGTGCCAGCAGTTTAATCCTTCGGGGGGCTTTCTTT.